The present TCR beta chain was sequenced within a study of shared clonotypes between healthy human individuals. The germline V gene encodes CDR1 SNHLY and CDR2 FYNNEI. The CDR3 runs to 11 residues. V was trimmed by 5 bases and J by 3 bases, leaving 4 bases between them. Some clones are missing from TCRdb's copy, which holds only in-frame ones; the method was immunoSEQ multiplex PCR. The data hold 1,400,000 or so clones, with around 98.5% observed a single time. Input material: naive CD4+ T cells sorted from blood. Specified subset: CD45RA+ positively selected. The chain employs TRBV2 and TRBJ1-1; D unresolved. The sequence derives from a man aged 25 to 45 in good health. The CDR3 protein is CASSWYTEAFF. The CDR3 nucleotides read TGTGCCAGCAGTTGGTACACTGAAGCTTTCTTT.